Presented here are 27 T cell receptor beta chains from one specimen sequenced in a study of identical twins. TCRdb called the 5' RACE reads again in MiXCR, with one record for every CDR3 protein. This table holds 140,000 to 150,000 distinct CDR3 sequences, approximately 4% found once. Sequenced input: memory T cells sorted from blood. The origin of the receptors is a man between 18 and 29 years old in good health.

This clonotype showed up many times. This chain links TRBV30 with TRBJ2-7; 7 nucleotides align to TRBD2. Germline V lookup: CDR1 GTSNPN, CDR2 SVGIG (reference sequence). Germline trimming cut 2 bases from V and 2 bases from J; bases unmatched to any gene: 15. The CDR3 sequence is 17 residues long. CDR3: CAWSLRAPSGIPYEQYF. CDR3 nucleotides: TGTGCCTGGAGTCTGAGAGCCCCTAGCGGAATCCCCTACGAGCAGTACTTC.

Many counts were recorded for this clonotype. The V gene is TRBV10-3, the J gene TRBJ2-1, with 10 bases lining up with TRBD2. The germline gives CDR1 ENHRY, CDR2 SYGVKD. The CDR3 loop spans 15 amino acids. With 2 bases clipped from V and 3 bases from J, the junction kept 1 base outside the gene matches. The CDR3 loop reads CAISEASGGYNEQFF. The CDR3 nucleotides are TGTGCCATCAGTGAGGCTAGCGGGGGCTACAATGAGCAGTTCTTC.

This clonotype was found a few times. The rearrangement joins TRBV5-1 to TRBJ2-7; 10 positions agree with TRBD2. This CDR3 region has 16 residues. With V trimmed by 4 bases and J by 3 bases, 10 bases remained unmatched. CDR1 is SGHRS, CDR2 YFSETQ, per germline. The CDR3 DNA sequence: TGCGCCAGCAGCCCAAGATTAGCGGGAGGTGTCTACGAGCAGTACTTC. Amino acids: CASSPRLAGGVYEQYF. Combining the CDR3 with reference TRBV5-1 and TRBJ2-7 gives the whole variable domain KAGVTQTPRYLIKTRGQQVTLSCSPISGHRSVSWYQQTPGQGLQFLFEYFSETQRNKGNFPGRFSGRQFSNSRSEMNVSTLELGDSALYLCASSPRLAGGVYEQYFGPGTRLTVT.

This clonotype was counted a few times. The chain carries TRBV27 and TRBJ1-2; TRBD1 matches at 9 bases. There are 17 residues in the CDR3. The junction had 13 bases not matched to a gene; V was cut back by 6 bases and J by 2 bases. The germline V gene has CDR1 MNHEY and CDR2 SMNVEV (reference sequence). In DNA, the CDR3 is TGTGCCAGCAGCAAATCAAGGGGTGGACAGGGGAACTATGGCTACACCTTC. Protein product: CASSKSRGGQGNYGYTF.

This clonotype was seen many times. The J gene is TRBJ2-1, the V gene TRBV3-1; 9 bases fit TRBD2. Trimming at V came to 7 bases and at J to 8 bases, leaving 9 bases not matched to a gene. The CDR3 spans 14 residues. From germline, CDR1 is LGHDT and CDR2 YNNKEL (reference sequence). For the CDR3, the DNA is TGTGCCAGCAAATCAGCGGGAGGTGGTGATGAGCAGTTCTTC. This encodes CASKSAGGGDEQFF.

This clonotype was observed many times. The rearrangement links TRBV15 to TRBJ2-5; D gene ambiguous. V was cut by 5 bases and J by 4 bases, with 17 bases left in between. The CDR3 contains 15 residues. Looked up from germline, CDR1 is LNHNV and CDR2 is YYDKDF (reference sequence). The CDR3 loop reads CATSLLLSSRETQYF. In DNA form, the CDR3 reads TGTGCCACCAGCCTCCTTCTATCCAGTAGAGAGACCCAGTACTTC. Complete variable domain (other parts from reference TRBV15 and TRBJ2-5): DAMVIQNPRYQVTQFGKPVTLSCSQTLNHNVMYWYQQKSSQAPKLLFHYYDKDFNNEADTPDNFQSRRPNTSFCFLDIRSPGLGDTAMYLCATSLLLSSRETQYFGPGTRLLVL.

This clonotype was seen many times. The rearrangement links TRBV20-1 to TRBJ2-3; the D gene could be TRBD1 or TRBD2 (5 bases each). The CDR3 is made up of 17 amino acids. Looked up from germline, CDR1 is DFQATT and CDR2 is SNEGSKA (reference sequence). V shed 4 bases and J shed 1 base, with 21 bases lying between them. The CDR3 nucleotides are TGCAGTGCTACGGCCTCCGGGACGGCAGACGGCACAGATACGCAGTATTTT. The encoded protein is CSATASGTADGTDTQYF.

This clonotype was detected ten times or more. The chain has TRBV19 and TRBJ2-7; TRBD2 might be the D (5 bases). The CDR3 has 17 amino acids. The ends were cut back, 3 bases at V and 6 bases at J, with 24 bases in the middle. Germline-derived CDR1 and CDR2 are LNHDA and SQIVND (reference sequence). CDR3 sequence (DNA): TGTGCCAGTAGTATTTCTTTTCGGGAACCCCCCTATGGCGAGCAGTACTTC. Encoded protein: CASSISFREPPYGEQYF.

The J gene is TRBJ2-2, the V gene TRBV6-1, with TRBD2 matching over 15 bases. The germline V gene encodes CDR1 MNHNS and CDR2 SASEGT. The trim removed 6 bases at V and 7 bases at J, leaving 9 bases unmatched. CDR3 length equals 17 residues. The CDR3 spells CASRMGLAGGRSGELFF. As DNA, the CDR3 is TGTGCCAGCAGGATGGGACTAGCGGGAGGTCGGAGCGGGGAGCTGTTTTTT.

This clonotype has at least ten counts. V usage is TRBV11-2 and J usage is TRBJ2-7, with no clear D. V was shortened by 0 bases and J by 1 base, with 10 bases between the two germline ends. The germline V gene encodes CDR1 SGHAT and CDR2 FQNNGV. CDR3 length: 15 residues. CDR3 in DNA: TGTGCCAGCAGCTTAGATCGGCTGGCTTCCTACGAGCAGTACGTC. It encodes CASSLDRLASYEQYV.

This clonotype occurred many times. V and J are TRBV18 and TRBJ2-2; no firm D call. Trimming removed 2 bases at V and 6 bases at J, with 13 bases between. In germline, CDR1 is KGHSH, CDR2 LQKENI. The CDR3 is made up of 15 amino acids. This chain's CDR3 is CASSPIASVPGELFF. The CDR3 nucleotides are TGTGCCAGCTCACCAATTGCTTCCGTCCCCGGGGAGCTGTTTTTT.

This clonotype was detected many times. The chain recombines TRBV7-7 with TRBJ2-5; the D gene is possibly TRBD1 (5 bases). Germline V CDR1 and CDR2: SSHAT, FNYEAQ (reference sequence). The CDR3 runs 13 residues. The ends were cut back, 5 bases at V and 2 bases at J, with 9 bases in the middle. This chain's CDR3 is CASSPQGQETQYF. The CDR3 region has the DNA TGTGCCAGCAGCCCTCAGGGACAAGAGACCCAGTACTTC.

In this sample, this clonotype turned up many times. The chain employs TRBV7-2 and TRBJ1-1; D possibly corresponds to TRBD1 (6 bases). This CDR3 has 11 amino acids. CDR1 is SGHTA, CDR2 FQGNSA, per germline. Trimming shortened V by 6 bases and J by 6 bases, and 8 bases separated the two germline ends. CDR3 in amino acids: CASRRTAEAFF. In DNA, the CDR3 is TGTGCCAGCAGACGGACAGCTGAAGCTTTCTTT.

This clonotype was observed at least ten times. The J gene is TRBJ2-3, the V gene TRBV20-1; 11 bases map to TRBD2. This CDR3 is built from 14 residues. V trimming: 6 bases; J trimming: 3 bases; junction bases outside the gene matches: 5. In germline, CDR1 is DFQATT, CDR2 SNEGSKA (reference sequence). CDR3 residues: CSAKLAGVTDTQYF. CDR3 coding DNA: TGCAGTGCAAAACTAGCGGGAGTGACAGATACGCAGTATTTT.

This clonotype was counted many times. J is TRBJ2-3 and V is TRBV19; TRBD1 is a possible D gene (6 bases). The CDR3 extends over 15 amino acids. V lost 4 bases to trimming and J lost 3 bases, with 14 bases between them. From germline, CDR1 is LNHDA and CDR2 SQIVND (reference sequence). CDR3 loop: CASSTTQGTTDTQYF. CDR3 DNA sequence: TGTGCCAGTAGTACAACACAGGGTACGACAGATACGCAGTATTTT.

This clonotype occurred many times. The chain employs TRBV20-1 and TRBJ1-2; no clear D. Germline V gene sequence: CDR1 DFQATT, CDR2 SNEGSKA (reference sequence). There are 12 residues in the CDR3. The ends were cut back, 7 bases at V and 4 bases at J, with 13 bases in the middle. CDR3 DNA: TGCAGTGGTGGTCCGCCAGGCTATGGCTACACCTTC. This translates into CSGGPPGYGYTF.

The chain employs TRBV3-1 and TRBJ2-7; 10 nucleotides align to TRBD2. This CDR3 comprises 15 residues. Germline CDR1 and CDR2: LGHDT and YNNKEL (reference sequence). V trimming: 2 bases; J trimming: 3 bases; junction bases outside the gene matches: 4. The CDR3 DNA follows: TGTGCCAGCAGCCAACCGGGACTAGCGAGCTACGAGCAGTACTTC. Its translation is CASSQPGLASYEQYF.

This clonotype was counted ten times or more. The gene calls are TRBV7-3 and TRBJ2-1; 8 nucleotides line up with TRBD2. CDR3 length: 20 residues. Trimming cost V 2 bases and J 5 bases; bases outside gene matches: 20. Germline CDR1 and CDR2: SGHTA and FQGTGA. The CDR3 DNA follows: TGTGCCAGCAGCTTATGGGCCCCTAGGACTCTAGCGGGTGCCCACAATGAGCAGTTCTTC. As protein: CASSLWAPRTLAGAHNEQFF.

The sample holds many counts of this clonotype. V usage is TRBV20-1 and J usage is TRBJ2-3; TRBD2 might be the D (5 bases). The germline gives CDR1 DFQATT, CDR2 SNEGSKA (reference sequence). Trimming took 5 bases from V and 6 from J, leaving 12 bases between them. This CDR3 has 12 residues. CDR3 sequence (DNA): TGCAGTGCTGGGAGTCCCTCGGATACGCAGTATTTT. This codes for CSAGSPSDTQYF.

At least ten counts were recorded for this clonotype. The V call is TRBV29-1, the J call TRBJ2-2, with D hard to call. CDR1 and CDR2 from the germline V gene are SQVTM and ANQGSEA. V lost 7 bases to trimming and J lost 4 bases, with 13 bases between them. CDR3 length equals 13 residues. CDR3 loop: CSARVGGTGELFF. CDR3 sequence (DNA): TGCAGCGCCCGAGTGGGCGGCACCGGGGAGCTGTTTTTT.

This clonotype occurred many times. This chain links TRBV7-9 with TRBJ1-2; possible D gene TRBD1, 5 bases. Trimming took 4 bases from V and 8 from J, leaving 23 bases between them. This CDR3 contains 16 residues. Germline loops: CDR1 SEHNR, CDR2 FQNEAQ (reference sequence). CDR3 in amino acids: CASSYGVRGLGVGYTF. The CDR3 DNA is TGTGCCAGCAGCTACGGGGTCCGGGGCCTGGGTGTAGGCTACACCTTC.

This clonotype was seen many times. The chain links TRBV28 to TRBJ2-1; D may correspond to TRBD1 or TRBD2 (6 bases each). The germline V gene has CDR1 MDHEN and CDR2 SYDVKM. The ends were cut back, 2 bases at V and 4 bases at J, with 9 bases in the middle. The CDR3 is 14 amino acids. CDR3 DNA: TGTGCCAGCAGTTTAGGGGGGCCTTACAATGAGCAGTTCTTC. The encoded protein is CASSLGGPYNEQFF.

This clonotype came up many times. J is TRBJ2-7 and V is TRBV7-9; 7 bases line up with TRBD2. Germline V gene lookup returns CDR1 SEHNR and CDR2 FQNEAQ (reference sequence). This CDR3 spans 14 amino acids. V trimming: 7 bases; J trimming: 3 bases; junction bases outside the gene matches: 9. The CDR3 reads CASTFGGGVYEQYV. DNA of the CDR3: TGTGCCAGCACCTTCGGTGGGGGGGTCTACGAGCAGTACGTC.

The chain uses TRBV20-1 and TRBJ2-7, with TRBD2 matching 14 bases. This CDR3 spans 16 amino acids. CDR1 DFQATT and CDR2 SNEGSKA come from the germline V gene (reference sequence). Trimming took 0 bases from V and 6 from J; bases not matched to a gene: 7. CDR3 loop: CSARDGGLAGVSEQYF. The CDR3 DNA sequence: TGCAGTGCTAGAGATGGGGGACTAGCGGGAGTAAGCGAGCAGTACTTC.

In this sample, this clonotype turned up many times. The CDR3: CATSRDHSNQPQHF. CDR3 sequence (DNA): TGTGCCACCAGCAGAGATCACAGCAATCAGCCCCAGCATTTT. This rearrangement joins TRBV15 to TRBJ1-5, with no clear D. CDR3 length: 14 residues. V dropped 0 bases and J dropped 1 base, with 4 bases sitting between them. Germline V gene data show CDR1 as LNHNV and CDR2 as YYDKDF (reference sequence).

Many counts were recorded for this clonotype. This rearrangement joins TRBV5-1 to TRBJ2-1, with D unclear. This CDR3 is 16 amino acids long. V lost 1 base to trimming and J lost 0 bases, with 11 bases between them. Germline-derived CDR1 and CDR2 are SGHRS and YFSETQ. As DNA, the CDR3 is TGCGCCAGCAGCTTGCAAGAGGCGAACTCCTACAATGAGCAGTTCTTC. It is translated as CASSLQEANSYNEQFF.

This clonotype was counted many times. V and J are TRBV12-3 or TRBV12-4 and TRBJ2-7, with 7 bases identical to TRBD2. CDR3 length: 14 amino acids. V was clipped by 3 bases and J by 2 bases; unmatched bases: 4. CDR3 sequence reads: CASSLGGSAYEQYF. The CDR3 region has the DNA TGTGCCAGCAGTTTGGGCGGGAGCGCCTACGAGCAGTACTTC.